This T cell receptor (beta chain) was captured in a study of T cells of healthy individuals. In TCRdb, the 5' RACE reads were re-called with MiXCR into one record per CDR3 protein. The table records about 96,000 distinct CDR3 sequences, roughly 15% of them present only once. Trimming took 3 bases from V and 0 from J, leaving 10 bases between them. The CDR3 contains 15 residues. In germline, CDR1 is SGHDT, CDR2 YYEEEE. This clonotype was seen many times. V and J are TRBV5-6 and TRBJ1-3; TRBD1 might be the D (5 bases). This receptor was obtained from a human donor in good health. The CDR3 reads CASSSTDSSGNTIYF. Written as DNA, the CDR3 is TGTGCCAGCAGCTCGACTGACAGCTCTGGAAACACCATATATTTT.